These 22 T cell receptor beta chains originate from one sample sequenced in a study of cytomegalovirus exposure and HLA in healthy donors. Both 60 Vbeta primers and 13 Jbeta primers went into the PCR. TCRdb keeps only in-frame clones here, not all; method: immunoSEQ multiplex PCR. This table has some 180,000 clones, about 83% appearing once. Material for sequencing was PBMCs. These receptors came from a female donor in good health and CMV-seronegative.

Written as DNA, the CDR3 is TGCAGCGTTGAAGGGGGGACAGGTGGGGCCGGCTACACCTTC. It translates to CSVEGGTGGAGYTF. The rearrangement uses TRBV29-1 and TRBJ1-2, with 8 bases aligning to TRBD1. V trimming: 1 base; J trimming: 8 bases; junction bases outside the gene matches: 9. The germline CDR1 and CDR2 sequences are SQVTM and ANQGSEA. The CDR3 consists of 14 residues.

This chain uses TRBV6-5 with TRBJ2-7, with 7 bases identical to TRBD1. Germline CDR1 reads MNHEY; CDR2 reads SVGAGI. The CDR3 is made up of 15 amino acids. V was pared by 0 bases and J by 0 bases, with 2 bases of the junction left unmatched. CDR3 DNA sequence: TGTGCCAGCAGTTACTCGGGGGACAGCTCCTACGAGCAGTACTTC. Translation: CASSYSGDSSYEQYF.

On this clone: The same CDR3 is also encoded by other DNA sequences in this sample. J is TRBJ2-3 and V is TRBV27; no clear D gene. CDR1 and CDR2 (germline): MNHEY, SMNVEV (reference sequence). The V gene lost 5 bases and the J gene lost 3 bases, with 9 bases spanning the gap. The CDR3 runs 13 residues. This CDR3 is CASSLSGTDTQYF. The DNA of the CDR3 is TGTGCCAGCAGTCTCTCAGGAACAGATACGCAGTATTTT.

This rearrangement joins TRBV27 to TRBJ1-5, with 7 nucleotides matching TRBD1. The J segment lost 4 bases and the V segment lost 6 bases, leaving 6 bases of the junction unmatched. The germline CDR1 and CDR2 sequences are MNHEY and SMNVEV (reference sequence). This CDR3 has 14 amino acids. CDR3 region: CASSLGQLNQPQHF. In nucleotides, the CDR3 is TGTGCCAGCAGCTTGGGACAGCTTAATCAGCCCCAGCATTTT.

J is TRBJ2-7 and V is TRBV7-3; TRBD1 aligns across 9 bases. Per the germline V gene, CDR1 is SGHTA and CDR2 is FQGTGA. The trim removed 4 bases at V and 2 bases at J, leaving 6 bases unmatched. The CDR3 runs to 15 residues. The CDR3 DNA sequence: TGTGCCAGCAGCTCCGGGACAGGGAAAACCTACGAGCAGTACTTC. Translation: CASSSGTGKTYEQYF.

V is TRBV19 and J is TRBJ1-4; D perhaps matches TRBD1 (5 bases). The CDR3 extends over 16 amino acids. Germline CDR1 and CDR2: LNHDA and SQIVND (reference sequence). V dropped 6 bases and J dropped 7 bases, with 21 bases sitting between them. CDR3 in amino acids: CASSSQMRGRFEKLFF. The CDR3, as DNA: TGTGCCAGTAGCTCCCAGATGCGGGGGAGATTTGAAAAACTGTTTTTT.

This chain joins TRBV11-2 and TRBJ2-7; unclear D gene. This CDR3 has 14 amino acids. With 5 bases removed from V and 3 bases from J, the gap between germline ends came to 14 bases. The germline V gene has CDR1 SGHAT and CDR2 FQNNGV. This CDR3 is CASSPRSPNYEQYF. The CDR3, as DNA: TGTGCCAGCAGCCCCAGGTCTCCTAACTACGAGCAGTACTTC.

This clone was observed a single time. In DNA, the CDR3 is TGTGCCAGCGGTCCGGGACAGGGCGGCACTGAAGCTTTCTTT. Protein product: CASGPGQGGTEAFF. The V call is TRBV6-1, the J call TRBJ1-1; TRBD1 matches at 9 bases. The V gene end was trimmed by 8 bases and the J gene end by 4 bases; junction bases not matched to a gene: 8. This CDR3 contains 14 residues. In germline, CDR1 is MNHNS, CDR2 SASEGT.

On this clone: The junction does not match germline at one end; this may be a read error. The chain is built from TRBV7-9 and TRBJ2-3, with D possibly being TRBD1 (6 bases). In germline, CDR1 is SEHNR, CDR2 FQNEAQ (reference sequence). This CDR3 is 12 amino acids long. CDR3 sequence reads: CSSSLDRYPQYF. The CDR3 bases are TGTTCCAGCAGCTTAGACAGGTACCCGCAGTATTTT.

The chain combines TRBV7-8 with TRBJ2-7; D is possibly TRBD2 (5 bases). Trimming cost V 7 bases and J 4 bases, with 23 bases left between them. Germline values: CDR1 SGHVS, CDR2 FQNEAQ. The CDR3 consists of 16 residues. Here the CDR3 reads CASTLSVRGTLYEQYF. The CDR3 nucleotides are TGTGCCAGCACCCTTAGCGTACGGGGTACGTTGTACGAGCAGTACTTC.

The rearrangement uses TRBV9 and TRBJ2-5, with 12 nucleotides matching TRBD2. Germline CDR1 and CDR2: SGDLS and YYNGEE. Trimming removed 4 bases from V and 10 bases from J; junction bases left unmatched: 11. The CDR3 contains 15 residues. The DNA for the CDR3 is TGTGCCAGCAGCCGTCTAGCGGGAGGGTCTGAAGTCCAGTACTTC. Residues: CASSRLAGGSEVQYF.

The rearrangement joins TRBV2 to TRBJ2-5, with 9 bases lining up with TRBD2. The germline V gene has CDR1 SNHLY and CDR2 FYNNEI. This CDR3 contains 14 residues. J gave up 4 bases and V 3 bases, and 3 bases lay outside the gene matches. DNA of the CDR3: TGTGCCAGCAGTGACTTACTAGCGGGAGAGACCCAGTACTTC. Its translation is CASSDLLAGETQYF.

The genes are TRBV6-1 and TRBJ1-5; D is perhaps TRBD1 (6 bases). The CDR3 has 15 amino acids. V lost 5 bases and J 6 bases, leaving 17 bases between the germline ends. Germline V gene sequence: CDR1 MNHNS, CDR2 SASEGT. The CDR3 sequence is CASSLIQGDGQPQHF. DNA of the CDR3: TGTGCCAGCAGTTTGATACAGGGCGATGGTCAGCCCCAGCATTTT.

V usage is TRBV5-1 and J usage is TRBJ2-7; possible D gene TRBD1, 6 bases. CDR1 is SGHRS, CDR2 YFSETQ, per germline. The CDR3 sequence is 15 residues long. V was shortened by 0 bases and J by 2 bases, with 12 bases between the two germline ends. The CDR3 region has the DNA TGCGCCAGCAGCTTGGGACAGGTCATCACCTACGAGCAGTACTTC. Protein sequence: CASSLGQVITYEQYF.

V and J are TRBV5-8 and TRBJ1-4, with 7 bases aligning to TRBD1. There are 14 residues in the CDR3. V shed 0 bases, J shed 8 bases, and the junction held 4 bases outside the gene matches. The germline V gene encodes CDR1 SGHTS and CDR2 YDEGEE. The CDR3 reads CASSLGQGPEKLFF. Here the CDR3 DNA reads TGTGCCAGCAGCTTGGGACAGGGACCGGAAAAACTGTTTTTT.

This clone showed up just once. The chain is built from TRBV28 and TRBJ2-7; 7 bases match TRBD1. Germline V CDR1 and CDR2: MDHEN, SYDVKM. This CDR3 has 14 residues. J was trimmed by 0 bases and V by 5 bases; bases with no gene match: 4. The DNA of the CDR3 is TGTGCCAGCAGTAGTAGGGACAGCTCCTACGAGCAGTACTTC. Amino acid sequence: CASSSRDSSYEQYF. The full variable domain, in which reference TRBV28 and TRBJ2-7 provide the parts outside the CDR3, is DVKVTQSSRYLVKRTGEKVFLECVQDMDHENMFWYRQDPGLGLRLIYFSYDVKMKEKGDIPEGYSVSREKKERFSLILESASTNQTSMYLCASSSRDSSYEQYFGPGTRLTVT.

The chain combines TRBV15 with TRBJ2-2, with TRBD1 matching over 8 bases. Trimming cost V 0 bases and J 5 bases; bases outside gene matches: 5. Germline V lookup: CDR1 LNHNV, CDR2 YYDKDF (reference sequence). This CDR3 comprises 16 residues. The CDR3 nucleotides read TGTGCCACCAGCAGAGATCAGGGGGCGCGAACCGGGGAGCTGTTTTTT. Protein product: CATSRDQGARTGELFF.

The sample holds a few counts of this clone. The rearrangement links TRBV28 to TRBJ1-5, with D possibly matching TRBD1 (5 bases). This CDR3 spans 16 amino acids. Germline CDR1 is MDHEN and CDR2 is SYDVKM. V was trimmed by 8 bases and J by 1 base, leaving 18 bases between them. In DNA form, the CDR3 reads TGTGCCAGCGGAACTTATGGACGGACAAGCAATCAGCCCCAGCATTTT. This codes for CASGTYGRTSNQPQHF.

Turning to this clone: The germline gene is not matched at one end of the junction; a read error may be the cause. The chain is built from TRBV28 and TRBJ1-5; D call uncertain. The CDR3 is 15 amino acids. CDR1 and CDR2 from the germline V gene are MDHEN and SYDVKM. CDR3 DNA: TGTGCCACCCTGAGCGGACGGAGTCTCAATCAGCCCCGGCATTTT. It encodes CATLSGRSLNQPRHF.

The chain uses TRBV5-1 and TRBJ2-3; no reliable D call. The V end lost 6 bases, the J end lost 0 bases, and 11 bases lay between the germline ends. Germline V gene sequence: CDR1 SGHRS, CDR2 YFSETQ. This CDR3 comprises 14 residues. CDR3 sequence reads: CASTRSTSTDTQYF. In DNA, the CDR3 is TGCGCCAGCACCCGTTCTACTAGCACAGATACGCAGTATTTT.

The V call is TRBV9, the J call TRBJ2-3; D not resolved. Germline CDR1 is SGDLS and CDR2 is YYNGEE. The CDR3 length is 14 residues. Trimming took off 2 bases at V and 4 bases at J, with 11 bases between the two ends. The CDR3 nucleotides are TGTGCCAGCAGCGTTGAGGTTTTGGCAGATACGCAGTATTTT. Translation gives CASSVEVLADTQYF.

The chain uses TRBV5-1 and TRBJ1-1, with 8 bases matching TRBD1. There are 13 residues in the CDR3. With V trimmed by 4 bases and J by 3 bases, 2 bases remained unmatched. Germline loops: CDR1 SGHRS, CDR2 YFSETQ. The CDR3 nucleotides read TGCGCCAGCAGCGCAGGGGGCCACACTGAAGCTTTCTTT. Translation: CASSAGGHTEAFF.